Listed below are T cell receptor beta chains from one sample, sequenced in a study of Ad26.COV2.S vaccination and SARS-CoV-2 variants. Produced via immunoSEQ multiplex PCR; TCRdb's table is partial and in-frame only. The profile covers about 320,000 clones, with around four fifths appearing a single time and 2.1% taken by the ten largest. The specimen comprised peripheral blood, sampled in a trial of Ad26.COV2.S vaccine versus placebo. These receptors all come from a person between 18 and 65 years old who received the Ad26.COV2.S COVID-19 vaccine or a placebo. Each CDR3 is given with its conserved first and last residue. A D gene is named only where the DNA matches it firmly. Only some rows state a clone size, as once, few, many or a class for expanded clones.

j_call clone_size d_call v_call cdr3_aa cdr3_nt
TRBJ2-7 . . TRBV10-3 CAIRRDHQGEQYF TGTGCCATCAGGCGGGACCACCAGGGCGAGCAGTACTTC
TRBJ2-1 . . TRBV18 CASSPSSYRQTNEQFF TGTGCCAGCTCACCCAGTTCTTACAGACAAACTAATGAGCAGTTCTTC
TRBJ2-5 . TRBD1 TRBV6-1 CASSEGTGRQETQYF TGTGCCAGCAGTGAAGGGACAGGGAGACAAGAGACCCAGTACTTC
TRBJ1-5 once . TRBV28 CASSARVLYSNQPQHF TGTGCCAGCAGCGCCAGGGTCCTTTATAGCAATCAGCCCCAGCATTTT
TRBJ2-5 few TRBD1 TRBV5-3 CARGTGMFGTQYF TGTGCCAGGGGGACAGGGATGTTTGGGACCCAGTACTTC
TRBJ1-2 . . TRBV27 CASSFRDGPLAF TGTGCCAGCAGTTTCCGGGACGGACCTCTCGCCTTC
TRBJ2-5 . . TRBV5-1 CASSLAGQGETQYF TGCGCCAGCAGCTTGGCCGGTCAGGGAGAGACCCAGTACTTC
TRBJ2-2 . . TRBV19 CASSYTRGAGELFF TGTGCCAGTAGTTACACCCGGGGGGCGGGGGAGCTGTTTTTT
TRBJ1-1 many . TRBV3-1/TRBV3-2 CASSQEFVSLYGGEAFF TGTGCCAGCAGCCAAGAGTTTGTCTCCCTCTATGGGGGTGAAGCTTTCTTT
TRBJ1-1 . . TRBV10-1 CASSEGEGDTEAFF TGCGCCAGCAGTGAAGGGGAAGGAGACACTGAAGCTTTCTTT
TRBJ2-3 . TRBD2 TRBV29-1 CSVDGTSGGWADTQYF TGCAGCGTTGATGGGACTAGCGGGGGGTGGGCAGATACGCAGTATTTT
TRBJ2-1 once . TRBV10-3 CAISESRDYNEQFF TGTGCCATCAGTGAGTCCAGGGACTACAATGAGCAGTTCTTC
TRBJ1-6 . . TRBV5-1 CASSLEGQSPLHF TGCGCCAGCAGCTTGGAGGGTCAATCACCCCTCCACTTT
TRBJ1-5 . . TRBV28 CASSIIGSNQPQHF TGTGCCAGCAGTATAATTGGTAGCAATCAGCCCCAGCATTTT
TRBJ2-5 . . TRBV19 CASSPGQAGGWETQYF TGTGCCAGTAGCCCTGGACAGGCCGGGGGGTGGGAGACCCAGTACTTC
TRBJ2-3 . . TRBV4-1 CASSQDRTGITDTQYF TGCGCCAGCAGCCAAGATCGAACGGGGATCACAGATACGCAGTATTTT
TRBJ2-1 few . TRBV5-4 CASSFRRGSSYNEQFF TGTGCCAGCAGCTTCAGAAGGGGGAGCTCCTACAATGAGCAGTTCTTC
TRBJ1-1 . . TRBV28 CASSLTYRRGGTEAFF TGTGCCAGCAGTTTAACCTATCGCCGGGGAGGCACTGAAGCTTTCTTT
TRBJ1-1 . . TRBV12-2 CASRPGASEAFF TGTGCAAGTCGCCCAGGGGCCTCAGAAGCTTTCTTT
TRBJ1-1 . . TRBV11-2 CASSSGVEAFF TGTGCCAGCAGCTCCGGGGTAGAAGCTTTCTTT
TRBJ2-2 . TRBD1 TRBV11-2 CASSSRQGAGELFF TGTGCCAGCAGCTCCCGACAGGGGGCCGGGGAGCTGTTTTTT
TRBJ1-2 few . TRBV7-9 CASSFAAAFYGYTF TGTGCCAGCAGCTTTGCAGCAGCCTTCTATGGCTACACCTTC
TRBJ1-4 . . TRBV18 CASSPTLGDEKLFF TGTGCCAGCTCACCCACACTCGGGGATGAAAAACTGTTTTTT
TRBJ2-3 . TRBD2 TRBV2 CASIRLASTDTQYF TGTGCCAGCATAAGACTAGCAAGCACAGATACGCAGTATTTT
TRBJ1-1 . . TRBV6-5 CASPWPYEAFF TGTGCCAGCCCCTGGCCTTATGAAGCTTTCTTT
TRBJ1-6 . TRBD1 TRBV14 CASSPGTGYSPLHF TGTGCCAGCAGCCCCGGGACAGGGTATTCACCCCTCCACTTT
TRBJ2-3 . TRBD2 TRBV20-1 CSASMGGWNTDTQYF TGCAGTGCTAGTATGGGGGGGTGGAACACAGATACGCAGTATTTT
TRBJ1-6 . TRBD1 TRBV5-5 CASSPGQFNSPLHF TGTGCCAGCAGCCCGGGACAGTTTAATTCACCCCTCCACTTT
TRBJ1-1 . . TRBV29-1 CSVSWGPSNTEAFF TGCAGCGTTTCATGGGGACCTTCAAACACTGAAGCTTTCTTT
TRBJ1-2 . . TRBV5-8 CASSWIQGTYGYTF TGTGCCAGCAGCTGGATTCAGGGGACCTATGGCTACACCTTC